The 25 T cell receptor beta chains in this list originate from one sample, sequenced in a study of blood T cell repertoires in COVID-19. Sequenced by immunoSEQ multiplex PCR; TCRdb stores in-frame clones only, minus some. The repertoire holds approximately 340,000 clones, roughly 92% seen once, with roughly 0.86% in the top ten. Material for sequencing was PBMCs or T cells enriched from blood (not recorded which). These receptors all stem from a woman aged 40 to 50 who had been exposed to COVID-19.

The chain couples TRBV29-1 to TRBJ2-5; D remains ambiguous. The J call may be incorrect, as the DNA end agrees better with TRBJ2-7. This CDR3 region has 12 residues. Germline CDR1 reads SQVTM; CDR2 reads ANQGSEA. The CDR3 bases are TGCAGCGTTGAGGGCTACTCCTACGAGCAGTACTTC. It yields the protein CSVEGYSYEQYF.

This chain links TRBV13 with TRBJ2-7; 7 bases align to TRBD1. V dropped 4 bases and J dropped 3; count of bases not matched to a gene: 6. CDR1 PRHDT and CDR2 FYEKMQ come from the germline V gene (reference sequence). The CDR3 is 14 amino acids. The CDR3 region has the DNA TGTGCCAGCAGCTCCCAGGGGGTTAGCTACGAGCAGTACTTC. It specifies CASSSQGVSYEQYF.

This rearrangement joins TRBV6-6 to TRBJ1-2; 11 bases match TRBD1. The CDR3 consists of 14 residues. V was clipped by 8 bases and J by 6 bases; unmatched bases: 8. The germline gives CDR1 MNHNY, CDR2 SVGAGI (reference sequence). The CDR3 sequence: CASGDRDRGDGYTF. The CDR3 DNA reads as TGTGCCAGCGGGGATCGGGACAGGGGGGATGGCTACACCTTC.

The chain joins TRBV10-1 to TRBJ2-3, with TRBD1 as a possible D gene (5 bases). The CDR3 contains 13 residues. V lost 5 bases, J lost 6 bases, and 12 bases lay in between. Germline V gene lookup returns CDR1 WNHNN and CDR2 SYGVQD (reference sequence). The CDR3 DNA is TGCGCCAGCAGTTCCCAGGGTTACGATACGCAGTATTTT. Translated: CASSSQGYDTQYF.

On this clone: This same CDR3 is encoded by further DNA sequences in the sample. DNA for the CDR3: TGCAGTGCTCTGAGCTACAATGAGCAGTTCTTC. Translating it yields CSALSYNEQFF. The gene calls are TRBV20-1 and TRBJ2-1; D gene unclear. Trimming left V 5 bases short and J 3 bases short, with 5 bases between. The CDR3 totals 11 residues. CDR1 is DFQATT, CDR2 SNEGSKA, per germline (reference sequence).

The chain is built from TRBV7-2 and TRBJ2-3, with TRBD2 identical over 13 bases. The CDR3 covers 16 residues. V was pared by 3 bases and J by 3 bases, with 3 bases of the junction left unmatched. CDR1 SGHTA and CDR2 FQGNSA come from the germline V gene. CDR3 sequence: CASSFRTSGSTDTQYF. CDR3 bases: TGTGCCAGCAGCTTTAGGACTAGCGGGAGTACAGATACGCAGTATTTT.

The CDR3 region is CAGLRPPSYNEQFF. CDR3 in DNA: TGTGCCGGACTCCGACCGCCATCCTACAATGAGCAGTTCTTC. This chain connects TRBV30 to TRBJ2-1; D might be TRBD2 (5 bases). The CDR3 consists of 14 residues. Trimming took 8 bases from V and 1 from J, leaving 15 bases between them. CDR1 is GTSNPN and CDR2 is SVGIG in the germline V gene (reference sequence).

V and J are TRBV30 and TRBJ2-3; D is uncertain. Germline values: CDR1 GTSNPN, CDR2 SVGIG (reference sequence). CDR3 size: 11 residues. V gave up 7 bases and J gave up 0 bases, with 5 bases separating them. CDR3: CAFRSTDTQYF. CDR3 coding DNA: TGTGCCTTCAGAAGCACAGATACGCAGTATTTT.

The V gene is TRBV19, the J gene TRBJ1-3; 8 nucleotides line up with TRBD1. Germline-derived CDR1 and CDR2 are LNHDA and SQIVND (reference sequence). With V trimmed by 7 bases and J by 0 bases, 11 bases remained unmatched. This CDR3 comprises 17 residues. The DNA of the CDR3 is TGTGCCAGTATCAGGACAGGGAAGGTTGTCTCTGGAAACACCATATATTTT. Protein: CASIRTGKVVSGNTIYF.

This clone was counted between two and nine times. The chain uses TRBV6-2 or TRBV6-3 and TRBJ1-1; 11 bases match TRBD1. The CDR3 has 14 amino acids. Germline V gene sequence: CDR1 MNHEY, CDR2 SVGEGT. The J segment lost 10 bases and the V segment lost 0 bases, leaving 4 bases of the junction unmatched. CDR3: CASSYSGQGAGAFF. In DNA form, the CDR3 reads TGTGCCAGCAGTTACTCAGGACAGGGGGCTGGAGCTTTCTTT.

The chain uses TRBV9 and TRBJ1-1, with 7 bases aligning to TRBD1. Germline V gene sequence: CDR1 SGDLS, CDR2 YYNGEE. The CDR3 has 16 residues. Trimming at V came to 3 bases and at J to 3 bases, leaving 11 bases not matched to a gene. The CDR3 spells CASSEIGQGVDTEAFF. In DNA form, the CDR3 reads TGTGCCAGCAGCGAGATCGGCCAGGGGGTGGACACTGAAGCTTTCTTT.

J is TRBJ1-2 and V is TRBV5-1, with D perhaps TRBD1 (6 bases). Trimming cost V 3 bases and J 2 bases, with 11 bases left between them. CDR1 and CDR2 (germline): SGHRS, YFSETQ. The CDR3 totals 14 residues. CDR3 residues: CASSSTGFNYGYTF. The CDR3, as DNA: TGCGCCAGCAGCTCAACAGGGTTCAACTATGGCTACACCTTC. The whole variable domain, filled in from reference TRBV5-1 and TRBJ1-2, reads KAGVTQTPRYLIKTRGQQVTLSCSPISGHRSVSWYQQTPGQGLQFLFEYFSETQRNKGNFPGRFSGRQFSNSRSEMNVSTLELGDSALYLCASSSTGFNYGYTFGSGTRLTVV.

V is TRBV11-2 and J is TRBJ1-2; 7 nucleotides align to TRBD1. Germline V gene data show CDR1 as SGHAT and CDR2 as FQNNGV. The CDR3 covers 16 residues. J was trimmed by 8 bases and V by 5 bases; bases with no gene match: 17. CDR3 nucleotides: TGTGCCAGCAGCCCCATTCAGGGACAGTACCACGTCGGCTACACCTTC. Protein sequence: CASSPIQGQYHVGYTF.

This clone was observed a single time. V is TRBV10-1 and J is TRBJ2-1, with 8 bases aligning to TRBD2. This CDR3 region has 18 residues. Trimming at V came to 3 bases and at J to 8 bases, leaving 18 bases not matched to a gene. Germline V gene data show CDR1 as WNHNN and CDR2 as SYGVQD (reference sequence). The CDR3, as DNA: TGCGCCAGCAGTGATCCCGTTCGGTCTAGCGGGTTAGGGGATGAGCAGTTCTTC. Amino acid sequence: CASSDPVRSSGLGDEQFF.

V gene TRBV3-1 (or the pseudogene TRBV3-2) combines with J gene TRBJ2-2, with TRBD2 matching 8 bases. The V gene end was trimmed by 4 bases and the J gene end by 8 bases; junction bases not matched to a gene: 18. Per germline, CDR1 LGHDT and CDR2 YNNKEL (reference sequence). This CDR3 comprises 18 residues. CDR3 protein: CASSLHSSGLDLVGELFF. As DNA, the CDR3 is TGTGCCAGCAGCCTCCATTCTAGCGGGCTCGACTTAGTAGGGGAGCTGTTTTTT.

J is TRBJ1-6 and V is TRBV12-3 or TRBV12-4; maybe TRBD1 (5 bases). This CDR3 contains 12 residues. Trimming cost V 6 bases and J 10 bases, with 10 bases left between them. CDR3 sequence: CASRKKGSPLHF. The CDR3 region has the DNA TGTGCCAGCAGGAAAAAGGGGTCACCCCTCCACTTT.

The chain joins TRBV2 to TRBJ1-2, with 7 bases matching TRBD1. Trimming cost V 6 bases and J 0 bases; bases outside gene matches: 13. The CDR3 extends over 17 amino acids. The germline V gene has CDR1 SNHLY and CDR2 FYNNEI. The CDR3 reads CASSLTGVPDPNYGYTF. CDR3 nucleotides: TGTGCCAGCAGCCTAACAGGGGTTCCAGACCCTAACTATGGCTACACCTTC.

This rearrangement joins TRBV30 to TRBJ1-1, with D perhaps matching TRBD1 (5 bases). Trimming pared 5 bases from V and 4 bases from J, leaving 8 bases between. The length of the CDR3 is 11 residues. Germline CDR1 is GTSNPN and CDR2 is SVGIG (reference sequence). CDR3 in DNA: TGTGCCTGGGGGGCCCTCACTGAAGCTTTCTTT. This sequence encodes CAWGALTEAFF.

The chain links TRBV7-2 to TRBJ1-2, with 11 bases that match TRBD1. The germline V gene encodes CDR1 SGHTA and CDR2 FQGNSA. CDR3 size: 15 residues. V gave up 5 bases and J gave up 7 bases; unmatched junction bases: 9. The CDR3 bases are TGTGCCAGCAGCGGGTGGGACAGGGGGACCGGTGGCTACACCTTC. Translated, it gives CASSGWDRGTGGYTF.

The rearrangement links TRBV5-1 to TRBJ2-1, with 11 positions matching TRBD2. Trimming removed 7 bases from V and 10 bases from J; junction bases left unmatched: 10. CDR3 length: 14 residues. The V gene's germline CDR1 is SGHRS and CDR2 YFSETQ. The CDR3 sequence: CASETGTSGGEQFF. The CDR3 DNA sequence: TGCGCCAGCGAAACCGGGACTAGCGGCGGGGAGCAGTTCTTC.

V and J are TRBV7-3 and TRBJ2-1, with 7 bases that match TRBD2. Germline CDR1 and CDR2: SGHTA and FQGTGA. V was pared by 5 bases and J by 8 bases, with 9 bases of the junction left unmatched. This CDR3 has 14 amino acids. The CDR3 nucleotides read TGTGCCAGCAGCCCCCGGGAGGCGGGGTATGAGCAGTTCTTC. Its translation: CASSPREAGYEQFF.

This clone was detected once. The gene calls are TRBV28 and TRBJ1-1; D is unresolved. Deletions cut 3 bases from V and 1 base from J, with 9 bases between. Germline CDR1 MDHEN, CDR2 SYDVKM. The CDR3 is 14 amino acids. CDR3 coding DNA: TGTGCCAGCAGTTTGACTCTACAGAACACTGAAGCTTTCTTT. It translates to CASSLTLQNTEAFF.

The CDR3 loop is CASSESRGQGPRSTEAFF. CDR3 nucleotide sequence: TGCGCCAGCAGTGAAAGCCGCGGACAGGGACCTCGGAGCACTGAAGCTTTCTTT. The chain joins TRBV23-1 to TRBJ1-1; 8 bases match TRBD1. TRBV23-1 is an open reading frame whose function is uncertain. With 5 bases clipped from V and 4 bases from J, the junction kept 18 bases outside the gene matches. The CDR3 consists of 18 residues.

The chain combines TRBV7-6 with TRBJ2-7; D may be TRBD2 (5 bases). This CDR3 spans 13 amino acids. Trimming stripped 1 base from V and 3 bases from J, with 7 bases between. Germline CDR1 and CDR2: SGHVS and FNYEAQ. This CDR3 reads CASSLGRSYEQYF. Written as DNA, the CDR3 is TGTGCCAGCAGCTTAGGGAGGAGCTACGAGCAGTACTTC.

CDR3 loop: CAWGWGQQGGYTF. CDR3 DNA: TGTGCCTGGGGCTGGGGTCAGCAGGGTGGCTACACCTTC. The chain joins TRBV30 to TRBJ1-2; D perhaps matches TRBD1 (5 bases). CDR3 length equals 13 residues. V lost 5 bases, J lost 7 bases, and 17 bases lay in between. CDR1 GTSNPN and CDR2 SVGIG come from the germline V gene (reference sequence). Variable domain in full (rest from reference TRBV30 and TRBJ1-2): SQTIHQWPATLVQPVGSPLSLECTVEGTSNPNLYWYRQAAGRGLQLLFYSVGIGQISSEVPQNLSASRPQDRQFILSSKKLLLSDSGFYLCAWGWGQQGGYTFGSGTRLTVV.